What follows is one T cell receptor beta chain and its context. The data are from a study of control samples from healthy donors and cancer patients. From germline, CDR1 is KGHDR and CDR2 SFDVKD. Germline trimming cut 3 bases from V and 7 bases from J; bases unmatched to any gene: 6. This CDR3 is 14 amino acids long. Sequenced by immunoSEQ multiplex PCR; TCRdb stores in-frame clones only, minus some. The data show about 130,000 clones, with around 93% seen just once and over 1.5% held by the top ten. The sequence derives from a man aged 50 to 59 with head and neck cancer. The gene calls are TRBV24-1 and TRBJ2-3; 7 bases are shared with TRBD1. What was sequenced was PBMCs. This chain's CDR3 is CATSDPGTAHTQYF. The CDR3 DNA sequence: TGTGCCACCAGTGATCCGGGGACAGCCCATACGCAGTATTTT.